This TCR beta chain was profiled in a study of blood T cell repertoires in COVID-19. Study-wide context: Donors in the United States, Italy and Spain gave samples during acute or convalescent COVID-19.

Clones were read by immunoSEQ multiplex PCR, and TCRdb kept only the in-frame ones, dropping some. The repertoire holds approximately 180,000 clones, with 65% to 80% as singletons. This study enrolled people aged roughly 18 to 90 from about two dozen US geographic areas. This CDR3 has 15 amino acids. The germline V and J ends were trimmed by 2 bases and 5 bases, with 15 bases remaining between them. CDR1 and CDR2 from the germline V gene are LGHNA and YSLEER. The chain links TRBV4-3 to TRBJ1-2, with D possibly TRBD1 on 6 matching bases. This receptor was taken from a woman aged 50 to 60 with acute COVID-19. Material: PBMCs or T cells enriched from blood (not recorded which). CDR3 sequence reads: CASSQTTGTTYGYTF. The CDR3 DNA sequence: TGCGCCAGCAGCCAAACTACCGGGACAACTTATGGCTACACCTTC.